This is a list of T cell receptor beta chains from one sample in a study of CD8+ T cells in alopecia areata. The table came from immunoSEQ multiplex PCR; TCRdb's copy has only in-frame clones and leaves some out. In the table there are some 180,000 clones, 40% to 65% of which are singletons. The input for sequencing was CD8+ T cells sorted from blood, taken at approximately week 51, from a patient treated with tofacitinib. These TCRs come from a human donor with alopecia areata. CDR3s include the opening cysteine and the closing phenylalanine or tryptophan. The D gene is left open where the match is weak. The listing skips clone size in some rows; elsewhere it reads once, few, many or a size class.

D	V	size	J	length	DNA	CDR3
TRBD1	TRBV2	.	TRBJ2-7	14	TGTGCCAGAGGAGAGGGGGACAGTGCCTACGAGCAGTACTTC	CARGEGDSAYEQYF
.	TRBV6-6	medium-sized	TRBJ1-4	10	TGTGCCGCAGGGGTCGAAAAACTGTTTTTT	CAAGVEKLFF
.	TRBV7-9	.	TRBJ2-3	15	TGTGCCAGCAGCCCGAGGACAGCGTACACAGATACGCAGTATTTT	CASSPRTAYTDTQYF
.	TRBV13	few	TRBJ2-1	13	TGTGCCAGCAGCTCCGACAGTTACAATGAGCAGTTCTTC	CASSSDSYNEQFF
.	TRBV6-5	few	TRBJ2-7	13	TGTGCCAGCAGATCGGACTTAGACTACGAGCAGTACTTC	CASRSDLDYEQYF
TRBD2	TRBV13	.	TRBJ2-7	14	TGTGCCAGCAGCCAACTAGCGGACGGGTCCGAGCAGTACTTC	CASSQLADGSEQYF
TRBD2	TRBV15	.	TRBJ2-5	15	TGTGCCACCAGCATGACTAGCTGGGAGAGAGAGACCCAGTACTTC	CATSMTSWERETQYF
.	TRBV30	.	TRBJ1-1	13	TGTGCCTGGACCACTGGGGGAGACACTGAAGCTTTCTTT	CAWTTGGDTEAFF
.	TRBV30	.	TRBJ2-2	12	TGTGCCTGGAGTCAACAGGCCGGGGAGCTGTTTTTT	CAWSQQAGELFF
TRBD1	TRBV30	.	TRBJ1-2	13	TGTGCCTGGAGTCCGGGACAGGGATTCGGCTACACCTTC	CAWSPGQGFGYTF
.	TRBV7-9	many	TRBJ2-5	14	TGTGCCAGCAGCCCACGGACCCCAGAGGAGACCCAGTACTTC	CASSPRTPEETQYF
TRBD2	TRBV7-2	few	TRBJ2-3	13	TGTGCCAGCAGCTCCCGGGGGGGTTATACGCAGTATTTT	CASSSRGGYTQYF
TRBD1	TRBV5-1	.	TRBJ1-5	16	TGCGCCAGCAGCTTGACAGGGGACGGGGGCAATCAGCCCCAGCATTTT	CASSLTGDGGNQPQHF
.	TRBV13	.	TRBJ1-1	14	TGTGCCAGCAGCTTACTTCCGGGGAACACTGAAGCTTTCTTT	CASSLLPGNTEAFF
.	TRBV6-5	few	TRBJ1-1	12	TGTGCCAGCAGCCCAGGGGTCACTGAAGCTTTCTTT	CASSPGVTEAFF
.	TRBV4-2	.	TRBJ1-2	14	TGTGCCAGCAGCCAAGAAACAGCTAACTATGGCTACACCTTC	CASSQETANYGYTF
.	TRBV29-1	.	TRBJ1-5	11	TGCAGTTACATACGCAATCAGCCCCAGCATTTT	CSYIRNQPQHF
.	TRBV29-1	.	TRBJ2-1	13	TGCAGCGTTGAAGGGGGGTCCTACAATGAGCAGTTCTTC	CSVEGGSYNEQFF
.	TRBV5-1	few	TRBJ2-1	13	TGCGCCAGCAGCTTGGGCAGGCCCAATGAGCAGTTCTTC	CASSLGRPNEQFF
.	TRBV7-2	.	TRBJ1-1	14	TGTGCCAGCAGCCCCCTGGGACTGACCACTGAAGCTTTCTTT	CASSPLGLTTEAFF
.	TRBV23-1	.	TRBJ2-7	17	TGCGCCAGCAGTCCTCCCTCCGGGACCCAATTTAGGAACGAGCAGTACTTC	CASSPPSGTQFRNEQYF
.	TRBV30	once	TRBJ2-7	14	TGTGCCTGGAGTGGGGGAGGGGGATTCAGCGAGCAGTACTTC	CAWSGGGGFSEQYF
.	TRBV27	.	TRBJ1-5	12	TGTGCCAGCAGTGGCAGGGATCAGCCCCAGCATTTT	CASSGRDQPQHF
.	TRBV6-5	few	TRBJ1-2	14	TGTGCCAGCAGTTACTCGCTAGGACTGAGCGGCTACACCTTC	CASSYSLGLSGYTF
.	TRBV11-2	few	TRBJ2-5	18	TGTGCCAGCAGCCTAAATACCTTATCCCGGACAGAGCAAGAGACCCAGTACTTC	CASSLNTLSRTEQETQYF
.	TRBV5-6	few	TRBJ2-1	14	TGTGCCAGCAGCTTGGCCTTTTCGACCTCTGAGCAGTTCTTC	CASSLAFSTSEQFF
.	TRBV23-1	.	TRBJ1-2	16	TGCGCCAGCAGTCATTATACTCGGGTGATTAACTATGGCTACACCTTC	CASSHYTRVINYGYTF
.	TRBV29-1	.	TRBJ2-5	14	TGCAGCGTCTACTCCAGGGGCCGCGGAGGAGAGCAGTACTTC	CSVYSRGRGGEQYF
.	TRBV29-1	few	TRBJ1-4	13	TGCAGCGTTTGGGCTATATCTGGAGAAAAACTGTTTTTT	CSVWAISGEKLFF
TRBD1	TRBV5-1	once	TRBJ2-7	12	TGCGCCACACGACGGACAGGGGGAGAGCAGTACTTC	CATRRTGGEQYF
TRBD1	TRBV5-5	few	TRBJ1-2	15	TGTGCCAGCAGCTTTGGAAGACAGGGGACGAATGGCTACACCTTC	CASSFGRQGTNGYTF
.	TRBV5-1	.	TRBJ1-5	14	TGCGCCAGCAGCTTGAATCCTAGCAATCAGCCCCAGCATTTT	CASSLNPSNQPQHF
.	TRBV25-1	.	TRBJ2-3	12	TGTGCCAGCAGTGATCTGGGAGATACGCAGTATTTT	CASSDLGDTQYF
.	TRBV6-5	.	TRBJ1-1	12	TGTGCCAGCAGTTACTCGATAGGGGAAGCTTTCTTT	CASSYSIGEAFF
.	TRBV7-8	.	TRBJ2-1	17	TGTGCCAGCAGCTTAGAGCGTGGCGGGCCTCACTACAATGAGCAGTTCTTC	CASSLERGGPHYNEQFF
TRBD1	TRBV6-5	.	TRBJ2-7	15	TGTGCCAGCACTGGACAGGGAGTACCTTTCTACGAGCAGTACTTC	CASTGQGVPFYEQYF
TRBD2	TRBV4-2	.	TRBJ2-1	17	TGTGCCAGCAGCCAAGATCTGCCTAGCGGGGGGGACAATGAGCAGTTCTTC	CASSQDLPSGGDNEQFF
.	TRBV29-1	few	TRBJ2-2	12	TGCAGCGCCCCCGGGGAGGCCGGGGAGCTGTTTTTT	CSAPGEAGELFF
.	TRBV27	.	TRBJ1-6	14	TGTGCCAGCAGTTTATCGATAGTGAGTTCACCCCTCCACTTT	CASSLSIVSSPLHF
.	TRBV5-5	.	TRBJ2-3	15	TGTGCCAGCAGCTTGATCGATCAGGGGACAGATACGCAGTATTTT	CASSLIDQGTDTQYF
.	TRBV5-1	few	TRBJ1-4	16	TGCGCCAGCAGCCCCTCGGACGGGGGAGGGAATGAAAAACTGTTTTTT	CASSPSDGGGNEKLFF
.	TRBV14	.	TRBJ1-5	13	TGTGCCAGCAGCCAAGATACCAGGGGGCCCCAGCATTTT	CASSQDTRGPQHF
.	TRBV27	.	TRBJ2-6	16	TGTGCCAGCAGTTTATTCCAGGGAACCGGGGCCAACGTCCTGACTTTC	CASSLFQGTGANVLTF
.	TRBV11-2	.	TRBJ2-3	14	TGTGCCAGCAGCATTAGAGCCGGGGCAGATACGCAGTATTTT	CASSIRAGADTQYF
.	TRBV11-2	.	TRBJ2-5	16	TGTGCCAGCAGCTTAGATCCCAACCCGGTCCAAGAGACCCAGTACTTC	CASSLDPNPVQETQYF
TRBD1	TRBV7-9	.	TRBJ2-7	14	TGTGCCAGCAGCCTAGGGGACAGTCCCTACGAGCAGTACTTC	CASSLGDSPYEQYF
.	TRBV25-1	.	TRBJ1-2	14	TGTGCCAGCTCCACGGCGGGGGCGGGCTATGGCTACACCTTC	CASSTAGAGYGYTF
TRBD1	TRBV5-6	.	TRBJ2-7	14	TGTGCCAGCAGAATGGGACAGACCGCCTACGAGCAGTACTTC	CASRMGQTAYEQYF
.	TRBV5-1	once	TRBJ2-5	13	TGCGCCAGCAGCCTAGCTAGCGTAGAGACCCAGTACTTC	CASSLASVETQYF
.	TRBV12-5	few	TRBJ1-5	17	TGTGCTAGTGGTTTGGTACGGGGTCGGGGTAGCAATCAGCCCCAGCATTTT	CASGLVRGRGSNQPQHF
TRBD2	TRBV5-6	.	TRBJ2-7	17	TGTGCCAGCAGCTCGGGGGGGAACAGCGACCTCTCCTACGAGCAGTACTTC	CASSSGGNSDLSYEQYF
TRBD1	TRBV29-1	.	TRBJ1-2	16	TGCAGCGTCCCCGGGGTGGTTGCGGGACAGGGTTATGGCTACACCTTC	CSVPGVVAGQGYGYTF